Listed below are T cell receptor beta chains from one sample, sequenced in a study of T cells in Graves' hyperthyroidism and ophthalmopathy. TCRdb reprocessed the multiplex PCR reads via MiXCR and lists one record per CDR3 protein. The data contain roughly 500,000 distinct CDR3 sequences, approximately 15% of them singletons. The sample comprised blood. These receptors were obtained from a woman aged 25 to 39 with Graves' hyperthyroidism that later progressed to Graves' ophthalmopathy. The CDR3 runs from the conserved cysteine through the conserved F or W. A D gene is named only where the DNA matches it firmly. Clone sizes are given selectively: once, few, many, or a class where the clone is expanded.

>TRBJ2-1|TRBD2|TRBV19|-
TGTGCCAGTAGTTTGGTGAGGGCTAGCGGGAGGGCCTACAATGAGCAGTTCTTC
CASSLVRASGRAYNEQFF
>TRBJ2-7|TRBD2|TRBV12-5|many
TGTGCTAGTGGTTTGGTACGCACTAGCGGGAACTACGAGCAGTACTTC
CASGLVRTSGNYEQYF
>TRBJ2-5|TRBD2|TRBV6-5|many
TGTGCCAGCAGTTACTCGACTAGCGGAGGCCAAGAGACCCAGTACTTC
CASSYSTSGGQETQYF
>TRBJ2-7|-|TRBV6-5|many
TGTGCCAGCAGTTACTCTGGCAGGGGATACTACGAGCAGTACTTC
CASSYSGRGYYEQYF
>TRBJ2-3|-|TRBV20-1|many
TGCAGTGGACCCAGCGGTTACACAGATACGCAGTATTTT
CSGPSGYTDTQYF
>TRBJ2-2|-|TRBV20-1|-
TGCAGTGCCCGATCAAGAGGGTTGAACACCGGGGAGCTGTTTTTT
CSARSRGLNTGELFF
>TRBJ2-7|TRBD1|TRBV7-2|many
TGTGCCAGCAGCTCCGACAGGGCTCGCGAGCAGTACTTC
CASSSDRAREQYF
>TRBJ2-6|-|TRBV29-1|few
TGCAGCGTCCCAGGGCCCGGGGCCAACGTCCTGACTTTC
CSVPGPGANVLTF
>TRBJ2-5|TRBD2|TRBV9|-
TGTGCCAGCAGCGTAGACCCGGGAGGGCTAGCGGGAGGGCGAGAGACCCAGTACTTC
CASSVDPGGLAGGRETQYF
>TRBJ1-1|-|TRBV18|few
TGTGCCAGCTCAAGCGGAGGGACGGGTCGGAACACTGAAGCTTTCTTT
CASSSGGTGRNTEAFF
>TRBJ1-2|TRBD1|TRBV12-5|many
TGTGCTAGTGGTTCTTCCGGGACAGGGGGCTTAATCTATGGCTACACCTTC
CASGSSGTGGLIYGYTF
>TRBJ1-4|TRBD1|TRBV27|-
TGTGCCAGCCTTAAATTGGGACAGGGTGGACCTAATGAAAAACTGTTTTTT
CASLKLGQGGPNEKLFF
>TRBJ1-2|TRBD1|TRBV19|-
TGTGCCAGTACCACCGGACAGGGGAGGTCGGGAGGCTACACCTTC
CASTTGQGRSGGYTF
>TRBJ1-1|-|TRBV20-1|-
TGCAGTGCTAGAGATCAGGAGGTCATGAACACTGAAGCTTTCTTT
CSARDQEVMNTEAFF
>TRBJ1-4|-|TRBV4-1|-
TGCGCCAGCAGCCAAACTGAGAGCGACAATGAAAAACTGTTTTTT
CASSQTESDNEKLFF
>TRBJ2-7|-|TRBV20-1|few
TGCAGTGCTAGAGTCCCAGGGAACTACGAGCAGTACTTC
CSARVPGNYEQYF
>TRBJ2-7|-|TRBV30|many
TGTGCCTGGAGTGTAAAGGGGTCATCCTACGAGCAGTACTTC
CAWSVKGSSYEQYF
>TRBJ1-2|TRBD1|TRBV5-1|many
TGCGCCAGCAGCGGAGGGACAGGAGCGAGGAACTATGGCTACACCTTC
CASSGGTGARNYGYTF
>TRBJ2-1|-|TRBV11-2|few
TGTGCCAGCAGCTTAATAGTCAGCGATGAGCAGTTCTTC
CASSLIVSDEQFF
>TRBJ2-1|-|TRBV10-3|few
TGTGCCATCATGAGGGCTGGTGAGCAGTTCTTC
CAIMRAGEQFF
>TRBJ2-1|TRBD2|TRBV15|-
TGTGCCACCAGCGGCATCTCAGCGGGAGCCATTTCAGGCTACAATGAGCAGTTCTTC
CATSGISAGAISGYNEQFF
>TRBJ2-3|TRBD1|TRBV7-9|many
TGTGCCAGCAGCGCCCGACAGGGCCTCACAGATACGCAGTATTTT
CASSARQGLTDTQYF
>TRBJ2-7|TRBD2|TRBV10-3|many
TGTGCCATCCGGTACACTAGCGGGAGCTCCTACGAGCAGTACTTC
CAIRYTSGSSYEQYF
>TRBJ1-2|-|TRBV28|many
TGTGCCAGCAGTTTGTTTCTGACTAACTATGGCTACACCTTC
CASSLFLTNYGYTF
>TRBJ1-4|-|TRBV9|many
TGTGCCAGCAGCGTAGGAGCAGAGAATACGAATGAAAAACTGTTTTTT
CASSVGAENTNEKLFF
>TRBJ1-4|TRBD1|TRBV6-1|many
TGTGCCAGCAGTGAAGCCGACGGAGACAGGGGTCCTATTGTTGAAGAAAAACTGTTTTTT
CASSEADGDRGPIVEEKLFF
>TRBJ2-7|TRBD2|TRBV2|many
TGTGCCAGCAGTCCAACGTTGGCGGGAGAGGTGTACGAGCAGTACTTC
CASSPTLAGEVYEQYF
>TRBJ1-1|-|TRBV9|-
TGTGCCAGCAGCGTAGTGATGGGCGGCGCTGAAGCTTTCTTT
CASSVVMGGAEAFF
>TRBJ2-2|-|TRBV5-1|few
TGCGCCAGCAGAGCCGGGACTAACACCGGGGAGCTGTTTTTT
CASRAGTNTGELFF
>TRBJ1-5|TRBD1|TRBV28|-
TGTGCCAGCAGGGGGGGGACAGGGACTCAGCCCCAGCATTTT
CASRGGTGTQPQHF
>TRBJ2-2|-|TRBV27|many
TGTGCCAGCAGTTTTAAGGCGGGGGCCACCGGGGAGCTGTTTTTT
CASSFKAGATGELFF
>TRBJ2-6|TRBD2|TRBV3-1|many
TGTGCCAGCAGCCTACGGGCGGGAGCAGGTGGGGCCAACGTCCTGACTTTC
CASSLRAGAGGANVLTF
>TRBJ1-1|-|TRBV2|-
TGTGCCAGCAGTTTCCAGGGGAGGAACGCTGAAGCTTTCTTT
CASSFQGRNAEAFF
>TRBJ2-2|-|TRBV9|-
TGTGCCAGCAGCGTAGGCCGGCGGAGTTTCGGGGAGCTGTTTTTT
CASSVGRRSFGELFF
>TRBJ2-7|TRBD2|TRBV12-3/TRBV12-4|many
TGTGCCAGCAGTCCCTTTGTGACTAGCGGCCCCGAGGGCAGCGAGCAGTACTTC
CASSPFVTSGPEGSEQYF
>TRBJ1-1|TRBD1|TRBV19|many
TGTGCCAGTTCGGGACAGGGGGCTCCTGAAGCTTTCTTT
CASSGQGAPEAFF
>TRBJ2-3|TRBD2|TRBV3-1|many
TGTGCCAGCAGCCCCCCGACTAGCGGGGTCACAGATACGCAGTATTTT
CASSPPTSGVTDTQYF
>TRBJ2-6|-|TRBV2|many
TGTGCCAGCAGTTACGGGGGAGCTGGGGCCAACGTCCTGACTTTC
CASSYGGAGANVLTF
>TRBJ1-1|-|TRBV12-3/TRBV12-4|many
TGTGCCAGCAGTTTTCGGGGGGCAGGAATGAACACTGAAGCTTTCTTT
CASSFRGAGMNTEAFF
>TRBJ2-1|-|TRBV20-1|few
TGCAGTGCTAGAGTCCCAGCCCGGACCTACAATGAGCAGTTCTTC
CSARVPARTYNEQFF
>TRBJ2-7|-|TRBV27|many
TGTGCCAGCAGTTTTACCAAGGGACGGCCGTACGACGAGCAGTACTTC
CASSFTKGRPYDEQYF
>TRBJ2-7|TRBD1|TRBV7-7|many
TGTGCTAGCAGCGCCGGACAGGGTGGCTACGAGCAGTACTTC
CASSAGQGGYEQYF
>TRBJ1-2|TRBD1|TRBV19|many
TGTGCCAGTAGTCCTCGCGGGACAGCGCTATATGGCTACACCTTC
CASSPRGTALYGYTF
>TRBJ2-1|TRBD2|TRBV11-2|many
TGTGCCAGCAGCTTTCCCTTCGGGGGGAGGGCCCGGGATGAGCAGTTCTTC
CASSFPFGGRARDEQFF
>TRBJ1-1|-|TRBV12-3/TRBV12-4|many
TGTGCCAGCAGTTTTAGCGAGATAACAGGAGAAGCTTTCTTT
CASSFSEITGEAFF
>TRBJ2-2|-|TRBV5-1|-
TGCGCCAGCAGCTCCAAGTACACCGGGGAGCTGTTTTTT
CASSSKYTGELFF
>TRBJ1-1|-|TRBV19|-
TGTGCCAGTAGTAACCCGGGACCCTTGAACACTGAAGCTTTCTTT
CASSNPGPLNTEAFF
>TRBJ2-3|TRBD2|TRBV12-5|many
TGTGCTAGTGGTCCCGGACTAGCGGGCACAGATACGCAGTATTTT
CASGPGLAGTDTQYF
>TRBJ2-7|TRBD2|TRBV29-1|many
TGCAGCGTTGCGCGGGAGAAGTACGAGCAGTACTTC
CSVAREKYEQYF
>TRBJ2-7|-|TRBV28|many
TGTGCCAGCAGATTGACTGGGACGGTCTACGAGCAGTACTTC
CASRLTGTVYEQYF
>TRBJ1-4|-|TRBV20-1|many
TGCAGTGCCCCCGGTGGTACAACTAATGAAAAACTGTTTTTT
CSAPGGTTNEKLFF
>TRBJ1-1|-|TRBV28|many
TGTGCCAGCAGGTCCGGTGGCCACGGGGTAACTGAAGCTTTCTTT
CASRSGGHGVTEAFF
>TRBJ2-4|-|TRBV7-2|many
TGTGCCAGCAGCCCCAAAGGGGTCGATAGGTACATTCAGTACTTC
CASSPKGVDRYIQYF
>TRBJ1-1|-|TRBV12-3/TRBV12-4|many
TGTGCCAGCAGTCGACAGACGAACACTGAAGCTTTCTTT
CASSRQTNTEAFF
>TRBJ1-2|TRBD1|TRBV6-1|many
TGTGCCAGCAGTGCCCCGAACAGGGGCCTCGATGGCTACACCTTC
CASSAPNRGLDGYTF
>TRBJ2-5|TRBD2|TRBV9|many
TGTGCCAGCAGCGCAGACGGGACTAGCGGGAAAGAGACCCAGTACTTC
CASSADGTSGKETQYF
>TRBJ2-1|-|TRBV18|once
TGTGCCAGCTCACCACTTAACCCTAGGGAGCAGTTCTTC
CASSPLNPREQFF
>TRBJ2-1|-|TRBV14|many
TGTGCCAGCAGCCAAGAGGCCCGTACCGAGCAGTTCTTC
CASSQEARTEQFF
>TRBJ2-1|TRBD2|TRBV7-9|few
TGTGCCAGCAGCCCTTCCTGGACTAGCGGGAGGGCCTACAATGAGCAGTTCTTC
CASSPSWTSGRAYNEQFF
>TRBJ2-5|TRBD1|TRBV9|many
TGTGCCAGCAGCGAAAACAGGGGAGAGACCCAGTACTTC
CASSENRGETQYF